These T cell receptor beta chains were read from a single sample in a study of cytomegalovirus exposure and HLA in healthy donors. The data were produced by immunoSEQ multiplex PCR, yet TCRdb's version contains in-frame clones alone and is incomplete. The sample contains some 150,000 clones, around 82% of which appear only once. Material: PBMCs. The receptors shown here come from a woman aged 50 to 60 in good health and CMV-seropositive. Both conserved end residues are part of each CDR3. D genes are given only for firm matches. Some rows mark clone size as missing; the rest say once, few, many or name a class of expanded clone.

D,size,J,V,DNA,CDR3
-,-,TRBJ2-7,TRBV19,TGTGCCAGTAGTGTCAATTCCGGACACCGGTCATACGAGCAGTACTTC,CASSVNSGHRSYEQYF
TRBD1,-,TRBJ2-2,TRBV6-5,TGTGCCAGCAGTTCTCGGGACAGGGAATTGACCGGGGAGCTGTTTTTT,CASSSRDRELTGELFF
TRBD1,-,TRBJ2-6,TRBV5-1,TGCGCCAGCAGCTTAACAGGGGCCGGGGCCAACGTCCTGACTTTC,CASSLTGAGANVLTF
-,-,TRBJ2-7,TRBV6-5,TGTGCCAGCAGTTACTCGGGCAGTGCGTCCGAGCAGTACTTC,CASSYSGSASEQYF
-,-,TRBJ2-1,TRBV15,TGTGCCACCAGCAGCCACGGGAATGAGCAGTTCTTC,CATSSHGNEQFF
TRBD1,-,TRBJ1-1,TRBV19,TGTGCCAGTAGTTCTCGACAGGGTGTGAGGAACACTGAAGCTTTCTTT,CASSSRQGVRNTEAFF
-,-,TRBJ2-5,TRBV5-4,TGTGCCAGCAGCTTCGTAGGTTCCCCTGGAGGGACCCAGTACTTC,CASSFVGSPGGTQYF
TRBD1,-,TRBJ2-2,TRBV2,TGTGCCAGCAGTGAAACAGGGGGAGCCGGGGAGCTGTTTTTT,CASSETGGAGELFF
TRBD2,once,TRBJ2-5,TRBV5-1,TGCGCCAGCAGCAGACCTAGCGGGGGGGCCTCAGGGGAGACCCAGTACTTC,CASSRPSGGASGETQYF
-,-,TRBJ1-1,TRBV4-1,TGCGCCAGCAGCCAAGACGGGAAGGGGAACACTGAAGCTTTCTTT,CASSQDGKGNTEAFF
-,-,TRBJ2-7,TRBV2,TGTGCCAGCAGGGCGGGCGAGCAGTACTTC,CASRAGEQYF
-,-,TRBJ2-1,TRBV11-2,TGTGCCAGCAGCTTCGAGGGTGAGCAGTTCTTC,CASSFEGEQFF
TRBD1,-,TRBJ1-2,TRBV28,TGTGCCAGCAGCTTCGACAGGGGCCGATATGGCTACACCTTC,CASSFDRGRYGYTF
TRBD2,-,TRBJ2-1,TRBV9,TGTGCCAGCAGCGTGTTGGCTAGCGGGGCCCTTTTCAATGAGCAGTTCTTC,CASSVLASGALFNEQFF
-,-,TRBJ1-5,TRBV9,TGTGCCAGCAGCGTAGGAACAGCTCAGCCCCAGCATTTT,CASSVGTAQPQHF
-,-,TRBJ2-3,TRBV4-2,TGTGCCAGCAGCCAGCGGGTCCAAAATACGCAGTATTTT,CASSQRVQNTQYF
TRBD1,-,TRBJ2-7,TRBV19,TGTGCCAGTAGTATAGATGGGACAGGGTACTACGAGCAGTACTTC,CASSIDGTGYYEQYF
-,-,TRBJ1-1,TRBV6-5,TGTGCCAGCAGTCTACGGGGGGGTGTCACTGAAGCTTTCTTT,CASSLRGGVTEAFF
-,few,TRBJ1-3,TRBV6-1,TGTGCCAGCAGTGGAACCGGGACACCAGGGGCGTATGGAAACACCATATATTTT,CASSGTGTPGAYGNTIYF
-,-,TRBJ2-1,TRBV2,TGTGCCGGAAGGCAGGGAGGAGGTTACAATGAGCAGTTCTTC,CAGRQGGGYNEQFF